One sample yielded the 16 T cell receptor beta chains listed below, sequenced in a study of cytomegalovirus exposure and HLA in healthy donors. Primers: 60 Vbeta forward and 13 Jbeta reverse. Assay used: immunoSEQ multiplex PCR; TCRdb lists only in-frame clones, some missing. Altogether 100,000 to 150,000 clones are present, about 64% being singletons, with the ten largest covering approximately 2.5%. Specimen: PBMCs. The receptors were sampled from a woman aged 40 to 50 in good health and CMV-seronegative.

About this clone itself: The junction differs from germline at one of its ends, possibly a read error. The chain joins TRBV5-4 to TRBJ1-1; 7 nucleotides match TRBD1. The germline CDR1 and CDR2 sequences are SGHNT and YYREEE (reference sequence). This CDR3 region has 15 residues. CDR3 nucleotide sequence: TGTGCCAGCAGTTTGGCGGGCAGGGGGTACACTGAAGCTTTCTTT. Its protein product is CASSLAGRGYTEAFF.

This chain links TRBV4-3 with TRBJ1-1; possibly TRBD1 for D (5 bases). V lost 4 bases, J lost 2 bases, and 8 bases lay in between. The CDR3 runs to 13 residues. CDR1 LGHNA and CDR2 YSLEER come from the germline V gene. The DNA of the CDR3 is TGCGCCAGCAGCCGTGGGGCCAACACTGAAGCTTTCTTT. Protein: CASSRGANTEAFF.

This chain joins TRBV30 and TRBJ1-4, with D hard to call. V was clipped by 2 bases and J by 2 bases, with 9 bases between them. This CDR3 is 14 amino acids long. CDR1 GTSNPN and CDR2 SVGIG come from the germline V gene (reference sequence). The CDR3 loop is CAWSNGLTNEKLFF. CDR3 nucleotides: TGTGCCTGGAGTAACGGGTTGACTAATGAAAAACTGTTTTTT.

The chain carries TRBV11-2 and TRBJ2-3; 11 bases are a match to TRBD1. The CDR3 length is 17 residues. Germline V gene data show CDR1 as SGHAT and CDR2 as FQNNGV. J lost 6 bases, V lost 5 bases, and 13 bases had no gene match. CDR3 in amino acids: CASSPRSGQGAGDTQYF. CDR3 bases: TGTGCCAGCAGCCCTCGGAGCGGACAGGGGGCGGGGGATACGCAGTATTTT.

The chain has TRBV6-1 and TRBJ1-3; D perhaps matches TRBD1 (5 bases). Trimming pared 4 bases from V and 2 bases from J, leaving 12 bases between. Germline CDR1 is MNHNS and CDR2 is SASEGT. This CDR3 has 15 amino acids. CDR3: CASSVDSTTGNTIYF. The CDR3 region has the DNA TGTGCCAGCAGTGTAGACAGTACCACTGGAAACACCATATATTTT.

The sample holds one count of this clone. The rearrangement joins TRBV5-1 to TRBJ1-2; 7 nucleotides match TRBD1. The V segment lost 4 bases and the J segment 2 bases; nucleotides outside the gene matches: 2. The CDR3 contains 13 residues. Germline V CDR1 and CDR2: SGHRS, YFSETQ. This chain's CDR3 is CASSPDRNYGYTF. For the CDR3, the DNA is TGCGCCAGCAGCCCGGACAGGAACTATGGCTACACCTTC.

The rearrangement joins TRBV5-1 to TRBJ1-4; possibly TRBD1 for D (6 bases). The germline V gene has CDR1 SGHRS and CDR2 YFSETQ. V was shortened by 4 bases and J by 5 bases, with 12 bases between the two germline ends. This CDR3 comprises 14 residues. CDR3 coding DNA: TGCGCCAGCAGCCAACAGGGTCTCAATGAAAAACTGTTTTTT. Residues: CASSQQGLNEKLFF.

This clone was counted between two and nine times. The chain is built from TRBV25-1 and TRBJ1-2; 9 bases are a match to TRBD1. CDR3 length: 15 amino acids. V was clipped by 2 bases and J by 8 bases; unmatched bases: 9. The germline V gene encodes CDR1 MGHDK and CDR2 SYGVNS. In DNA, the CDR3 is TGTGCCAGCAGTGAACCGGGACAGGGAGCGCGGGGCTACACCTTC. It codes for CASSEPGQGARGYTF.

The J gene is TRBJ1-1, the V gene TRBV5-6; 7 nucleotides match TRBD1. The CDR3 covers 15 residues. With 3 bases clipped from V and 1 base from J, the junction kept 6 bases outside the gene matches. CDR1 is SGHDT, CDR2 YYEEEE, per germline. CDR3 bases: TGTGCCAGCAGCTGGGGGCCAGGGGGGAACACTGAAGCTTTCTTT. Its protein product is CASSWGPGGNTEAFF.

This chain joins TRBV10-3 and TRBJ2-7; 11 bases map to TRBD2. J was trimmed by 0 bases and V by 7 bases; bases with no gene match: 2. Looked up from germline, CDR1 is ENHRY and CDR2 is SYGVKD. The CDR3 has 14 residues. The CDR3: CAIIGTSGSYEQYF. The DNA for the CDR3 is TGTGCCATCATCGGGACTAGCGGCTCCTACGAGCAGTACTTC.

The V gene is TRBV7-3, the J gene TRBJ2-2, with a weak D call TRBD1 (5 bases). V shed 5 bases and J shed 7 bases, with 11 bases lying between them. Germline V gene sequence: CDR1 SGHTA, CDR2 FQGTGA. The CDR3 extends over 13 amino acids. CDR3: CASSPGAVGELFF. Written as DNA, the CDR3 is TGTGCCAGCAGCCCTGGGGCAGTCGGGGAGCTGTTTTTT.

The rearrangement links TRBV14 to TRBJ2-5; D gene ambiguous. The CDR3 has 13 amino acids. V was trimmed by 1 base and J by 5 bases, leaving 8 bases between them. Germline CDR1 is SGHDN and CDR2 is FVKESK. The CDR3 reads CASSQGSRETQYF. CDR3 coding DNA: TGTGCCAGCAGCCAAGGGTCGCGGGAGACCCAGTACTTC.

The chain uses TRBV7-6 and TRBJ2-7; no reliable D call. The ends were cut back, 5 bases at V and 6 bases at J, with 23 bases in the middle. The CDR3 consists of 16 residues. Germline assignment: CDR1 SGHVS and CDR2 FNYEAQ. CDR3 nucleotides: TGTGCCAGCAGCCCCGAGACCCCACAGACCTCTCGCGAGCAGTACTTC. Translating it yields CASSPETPQTSREQYF. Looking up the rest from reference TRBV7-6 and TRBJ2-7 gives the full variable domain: GAGVSQSPRYKVTKRGQDVALRCDPISGHVSLYWYRQALGQGPEFLTYFNYEAQQDKSGLPNDRFSAERPEGSISTLTIQRTEQRDSAMYRCASSPETPQTSREQYFGPGTRLTVT.

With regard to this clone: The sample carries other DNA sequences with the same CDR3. Here the CDR3 reads CASSEGGATNEKLFF. CDR3 bases: TGTGCCAGCAGTGAGGGCGGGGCAACTAATGAAAAACTGTTTTTT. The chain couples TRBV2 to TRBJ1-4; no definite D call. Germline CDR1 is SNHLY and CDR2 is FYNNEI. V gave up 3 bases and J gave up 0 bases, with 8 bases separating them. The CDR3 sequence is 15 residues long.

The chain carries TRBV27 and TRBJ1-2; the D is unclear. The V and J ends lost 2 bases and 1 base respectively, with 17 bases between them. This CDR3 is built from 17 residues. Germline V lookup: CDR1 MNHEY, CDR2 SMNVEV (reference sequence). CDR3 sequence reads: CASSLPGRGDFNYGYTF. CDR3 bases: TGTGCCAGCAGTTTACCGGGTAGAGGAGACTTTAACTATGGCTACACCTTC.

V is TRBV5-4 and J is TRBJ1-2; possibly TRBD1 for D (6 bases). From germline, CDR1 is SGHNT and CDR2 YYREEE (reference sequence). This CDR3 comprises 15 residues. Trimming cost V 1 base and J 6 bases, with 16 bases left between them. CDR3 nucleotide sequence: TGTGCCAGCAGCTTGAGTCTCGGGGGGCGGAATGGCTACACCTTC. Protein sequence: CASSLSLGGRNGYTF.